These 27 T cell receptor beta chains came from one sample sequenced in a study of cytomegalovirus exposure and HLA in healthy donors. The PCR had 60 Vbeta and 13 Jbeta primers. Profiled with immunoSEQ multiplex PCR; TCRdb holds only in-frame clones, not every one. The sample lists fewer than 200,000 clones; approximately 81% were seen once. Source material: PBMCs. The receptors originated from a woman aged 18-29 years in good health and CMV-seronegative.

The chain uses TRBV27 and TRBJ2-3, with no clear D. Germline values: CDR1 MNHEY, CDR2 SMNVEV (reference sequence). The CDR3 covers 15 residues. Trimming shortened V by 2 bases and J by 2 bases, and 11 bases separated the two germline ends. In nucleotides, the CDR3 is TGTGCCAGCAGTTTACAATACAGTTCCACAGATACGCAGTATTTT. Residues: CASSLQYSSTDTQYF.

Here the CDR3 reads CASSYGAGQQYF. CDR3 nucleotides: TGTGCCAGCAGTTACGGGGCAGGGCAGCAGTACTTC. This chain connects TRBV6-5 to TRBJ2-7; D is perhaps TRBD1 (5 bases). Trimming pared 2 bases from V and 8 bases from J, leaving 10 bases between. Germline CDR1 reads MNHEY; CDR2 reads SVGAGI. The CDR3 covers 12 residues.

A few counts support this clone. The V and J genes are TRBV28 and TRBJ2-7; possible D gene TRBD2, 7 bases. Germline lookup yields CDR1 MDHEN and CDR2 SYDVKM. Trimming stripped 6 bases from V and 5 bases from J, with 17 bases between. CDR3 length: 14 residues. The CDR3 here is CASRGGGDLDEQYF. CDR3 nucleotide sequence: TGTGCCAGCAGAGGCGGGGGCGACTTAGACGAGCAGTACTTC.

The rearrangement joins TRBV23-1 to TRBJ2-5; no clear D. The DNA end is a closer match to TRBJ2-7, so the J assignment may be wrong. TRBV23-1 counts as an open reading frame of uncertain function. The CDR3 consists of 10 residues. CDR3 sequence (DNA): TGCGCCAGCAAGCCCTACGAGCAGTACTTC. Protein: CASKPYEQYF.

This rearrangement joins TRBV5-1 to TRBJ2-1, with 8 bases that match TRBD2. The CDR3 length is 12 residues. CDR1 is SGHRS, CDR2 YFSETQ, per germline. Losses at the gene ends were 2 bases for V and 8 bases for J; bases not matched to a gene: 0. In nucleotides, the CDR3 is TGCGCCAGCAGCTTAGCGGGAGATGAGCAGTTCTTC. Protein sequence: CASSLAGDEQFF.

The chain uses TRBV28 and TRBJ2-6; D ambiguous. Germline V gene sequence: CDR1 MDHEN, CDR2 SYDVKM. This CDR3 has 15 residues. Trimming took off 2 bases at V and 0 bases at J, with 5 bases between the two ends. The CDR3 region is CASSLTLSGANVLTF. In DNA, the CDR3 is TGTGCCAGCAGTTTAACTCTCTCTGGGGCCAACGTCCTGACTTTC.

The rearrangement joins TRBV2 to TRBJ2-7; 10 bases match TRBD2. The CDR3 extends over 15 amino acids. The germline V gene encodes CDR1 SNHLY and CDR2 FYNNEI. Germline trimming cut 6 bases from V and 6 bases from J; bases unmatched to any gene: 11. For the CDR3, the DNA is TGTGCCAGCAGGGGGGGGGCTAGCGGGAGTGGCGAGCAGTACTTC. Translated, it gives CASRGGASGSGEQYF.

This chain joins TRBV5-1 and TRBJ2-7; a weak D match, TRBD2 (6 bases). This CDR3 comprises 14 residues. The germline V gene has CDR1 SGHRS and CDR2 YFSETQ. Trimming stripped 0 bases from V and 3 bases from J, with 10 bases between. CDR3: CASSLAPGGYEQYF. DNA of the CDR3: TGCGCCAGCAGCTTGGCCCCCGGGGGCTACGAGCAGTACTTC.

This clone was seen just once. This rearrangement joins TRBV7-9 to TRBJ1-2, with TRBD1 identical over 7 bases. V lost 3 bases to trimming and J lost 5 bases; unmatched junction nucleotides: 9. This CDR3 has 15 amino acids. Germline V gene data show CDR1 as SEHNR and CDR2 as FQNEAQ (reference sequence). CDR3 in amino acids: CASSLGRGYEYGYTF. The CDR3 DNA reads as TGTGCCAGCAGCTTGGGCAGGGGGTACGAATATGGCTACACCTTC.

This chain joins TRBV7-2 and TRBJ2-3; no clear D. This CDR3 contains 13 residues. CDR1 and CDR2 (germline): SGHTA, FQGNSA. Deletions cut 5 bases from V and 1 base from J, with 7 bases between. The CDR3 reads CASSDQGTDTQYF. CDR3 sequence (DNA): TGTGCCAGCAGCGACCAGGGCACAGATACGCAGTATTTT.

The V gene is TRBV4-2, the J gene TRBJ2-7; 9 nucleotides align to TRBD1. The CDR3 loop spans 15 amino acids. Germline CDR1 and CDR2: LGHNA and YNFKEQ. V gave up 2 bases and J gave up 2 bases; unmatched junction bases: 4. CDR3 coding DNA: TGTGCCAGCAGCCAACCGGGACAGGGCCCCTACGAGCAGTACTTC. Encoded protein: CASSQPGQGPYEQYF.

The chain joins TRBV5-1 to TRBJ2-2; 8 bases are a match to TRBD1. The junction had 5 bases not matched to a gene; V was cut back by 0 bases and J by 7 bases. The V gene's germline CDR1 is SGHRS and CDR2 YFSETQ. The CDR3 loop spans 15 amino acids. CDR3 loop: CASSLVGTGGGELFF. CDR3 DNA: TGCGCCAGCAGCTTGGTGGGGACAGGCGGCGGGGAGCTGTTTTTT.

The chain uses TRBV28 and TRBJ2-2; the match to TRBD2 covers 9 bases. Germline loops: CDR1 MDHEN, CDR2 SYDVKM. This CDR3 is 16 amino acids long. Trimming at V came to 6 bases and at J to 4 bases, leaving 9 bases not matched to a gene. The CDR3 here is CASSKRLAGPTGELFF. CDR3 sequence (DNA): TGTGCCAGCAGCAAACGGCTAGCGGGACCCACCGGGGAGCTGTTTTTT.

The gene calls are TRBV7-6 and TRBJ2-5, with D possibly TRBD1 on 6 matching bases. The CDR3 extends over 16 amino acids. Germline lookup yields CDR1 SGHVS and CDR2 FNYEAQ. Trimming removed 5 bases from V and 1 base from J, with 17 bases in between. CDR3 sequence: CASSPTTGAIQETQYF. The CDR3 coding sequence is TGTGCCAGCAGCCCGACGACAGGAGCCATCCAAGAGACCCAGTACTTC.

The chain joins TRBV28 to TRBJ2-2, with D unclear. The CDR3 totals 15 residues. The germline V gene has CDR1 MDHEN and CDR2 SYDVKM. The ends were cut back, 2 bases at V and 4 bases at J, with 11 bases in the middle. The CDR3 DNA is TGTGCCAGCAGTTTAGACACCTCCGTCACCGGGGAGCTGTTTTTT. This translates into CASSLDTSVTGELFF.

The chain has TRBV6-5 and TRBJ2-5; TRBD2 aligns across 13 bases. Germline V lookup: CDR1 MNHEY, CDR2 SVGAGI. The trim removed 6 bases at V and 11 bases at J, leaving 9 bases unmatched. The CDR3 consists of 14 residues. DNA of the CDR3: TGTGCCAGCAGCCTGTCGGGACTAGCGGGACTTCAGTACTTC. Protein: CASSLSGLAGLQYF.

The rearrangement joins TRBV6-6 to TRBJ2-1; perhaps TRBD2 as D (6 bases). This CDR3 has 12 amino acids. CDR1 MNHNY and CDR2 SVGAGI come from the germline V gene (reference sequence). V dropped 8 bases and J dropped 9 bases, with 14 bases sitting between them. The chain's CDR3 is CASQEAGGEQFF. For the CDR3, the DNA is TGTGCCAGCCAGGAGGCCGGGGGTGAGCAGTTCTTC.

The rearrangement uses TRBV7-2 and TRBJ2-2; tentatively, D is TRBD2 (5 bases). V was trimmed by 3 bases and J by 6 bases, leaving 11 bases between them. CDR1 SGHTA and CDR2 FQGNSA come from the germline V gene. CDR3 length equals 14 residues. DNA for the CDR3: TGTGCCAGCAGCTTTGAGGGTTCCTCCGGGGAGCTGTTTTTT. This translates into CASSFEGSSGELFF. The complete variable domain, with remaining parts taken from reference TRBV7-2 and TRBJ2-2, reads GAGVSQSPSNKVTEKGKDVELRCDPISGHTALYWYRQSLGQGLEFLIYFQGNSAPDKSGLPSDRFSAERTGGSVSTLTIQRTQQEDSAVYLCASSFEGSSGELFFGEGSRLTVL.

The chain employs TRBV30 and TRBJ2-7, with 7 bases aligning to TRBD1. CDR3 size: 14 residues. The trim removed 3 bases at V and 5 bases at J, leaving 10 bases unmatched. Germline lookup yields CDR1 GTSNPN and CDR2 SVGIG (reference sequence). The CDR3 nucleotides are TGTGCCTGGAGGAACAGGGGCCTTCCTCACGAGCAGTACTTC. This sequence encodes CAWRNRGLPHEQYF. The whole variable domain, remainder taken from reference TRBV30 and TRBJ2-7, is SQTIHQWPATLVQPVGSPLSLECTVEGTSNPNLYWYRQAAGRGLQLLFYSVGIGQISSEVPQNLSASRPQDRQFILSSKKLLLSDSGFYLCAWRNRGLPHEQYFGPGTRLTVT.

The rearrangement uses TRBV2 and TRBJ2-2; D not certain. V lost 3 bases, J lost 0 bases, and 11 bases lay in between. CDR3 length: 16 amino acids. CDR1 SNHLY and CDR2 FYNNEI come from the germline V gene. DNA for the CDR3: TGTGCCAGCAGTGACCGGAGACCCACGAACACCGGGGAGCTGTTTTTT. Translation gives CASSDRRPTNTGELFF.

CDR3 sequence reads: CASSFRTQGDYGYTF. Written as DNA, the CDR3 is TGTGCCAGCAGTTTCCGAACGCAGGGTGACTATGGCTACACCTTC. The chain has TRBV27 and TRBJ1-2, with D tentatively TRBD1 (5 bases). Germline V CDR1 and CDR2: MNHEY, SMNVEV (reference sequence). The CDR3 totals 15 residues. Trimming took 3 bases from V and 3 from J, leaving 14 bases between them.

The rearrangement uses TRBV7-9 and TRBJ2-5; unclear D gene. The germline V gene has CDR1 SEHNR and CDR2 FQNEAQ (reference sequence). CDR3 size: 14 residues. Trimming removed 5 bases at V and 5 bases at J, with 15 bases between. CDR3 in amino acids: CASSPPLSTETQYF. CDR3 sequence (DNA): TGTGCCAGCAGCCCGCCTTTGAGTACCGAGACCCAGTACTTC.

CDR3 residues: CASQRQGSGELFF. DNA of the CDR3: TGTGCCAGCCAGAGGCAGGGGAGCGGGGAGCTGTTTTTT. V is TRBV2 and J is TRBJ2-2, with D maybe TRBD1 (6 bases). The V and J ends lost 8 bases and 7 bases respectively, with 14 bases between them. The CDR3 covers 13 residues. Germline CDR1 and CDR2: SNHLY and FYNNEI.

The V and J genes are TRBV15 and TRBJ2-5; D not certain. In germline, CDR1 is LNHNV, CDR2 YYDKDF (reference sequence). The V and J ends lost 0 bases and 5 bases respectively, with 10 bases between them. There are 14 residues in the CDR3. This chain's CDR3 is CATSRDLSGETQYF. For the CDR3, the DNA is TGTGCCACCAGCAGAGATCTCTCCGGGGAGACCCAGTACTTC.

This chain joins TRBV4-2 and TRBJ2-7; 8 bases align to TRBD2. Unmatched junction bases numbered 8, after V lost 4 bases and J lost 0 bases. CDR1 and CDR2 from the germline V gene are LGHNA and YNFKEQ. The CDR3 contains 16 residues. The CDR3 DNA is TGTGCCAGCAGCCTCCCCTCCGGGAGGGACTCCTACGAGCAGTACTTC. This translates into CASSLPSGRDSYEQYF.

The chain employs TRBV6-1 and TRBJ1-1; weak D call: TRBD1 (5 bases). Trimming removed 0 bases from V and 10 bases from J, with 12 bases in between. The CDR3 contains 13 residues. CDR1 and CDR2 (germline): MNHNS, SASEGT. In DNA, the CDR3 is TGTGCCAGCAGTGAAGCGCGGGGGTGGGGAGCTTTCTTT. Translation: CASSEARGWGAFF.

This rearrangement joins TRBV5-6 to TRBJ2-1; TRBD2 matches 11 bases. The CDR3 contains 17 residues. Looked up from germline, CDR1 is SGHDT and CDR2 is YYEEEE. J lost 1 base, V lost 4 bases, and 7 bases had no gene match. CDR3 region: CASSLGTSGSSYNEQFF. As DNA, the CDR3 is TGTGCCAGCAGCCTTGGGACTAGCGGATCTTCCTACAATGAGCAGTTCTTC.